What follows describes a single TCR beta chain. The sample comes from a study of blood T cell repertoires in COVID-19. Germline V gene data show CDR1 as MNHEY and CDR2 as SMNVEV (reference sequence). The V end was cut by 5 bases, the J end by 0 bases, with 13 bases between. This CDR3 contains 15 residues. Assay: immunoSEQ multiplex PCR; the TCRdb copy retains only in-frame clones and omits some. Among some 250,000 clones, around 85% were seen once, and the ten largest hold roughly 6.3%. Sequences were obtained from peripheral blood. This TCR derives from a man aged 55 to 69 with acute or convalescent COVID-19. The rearrangement links TRBV27 to TRBJ1-2; maybe TRBD1 (5 bases). The CDR3 spells CASSAKTAANYGYTF. DNA for the CDR3: TGTGCCAGCAGTGCCAAGACAGCCGCTAACTATGGCTACACCTTC.